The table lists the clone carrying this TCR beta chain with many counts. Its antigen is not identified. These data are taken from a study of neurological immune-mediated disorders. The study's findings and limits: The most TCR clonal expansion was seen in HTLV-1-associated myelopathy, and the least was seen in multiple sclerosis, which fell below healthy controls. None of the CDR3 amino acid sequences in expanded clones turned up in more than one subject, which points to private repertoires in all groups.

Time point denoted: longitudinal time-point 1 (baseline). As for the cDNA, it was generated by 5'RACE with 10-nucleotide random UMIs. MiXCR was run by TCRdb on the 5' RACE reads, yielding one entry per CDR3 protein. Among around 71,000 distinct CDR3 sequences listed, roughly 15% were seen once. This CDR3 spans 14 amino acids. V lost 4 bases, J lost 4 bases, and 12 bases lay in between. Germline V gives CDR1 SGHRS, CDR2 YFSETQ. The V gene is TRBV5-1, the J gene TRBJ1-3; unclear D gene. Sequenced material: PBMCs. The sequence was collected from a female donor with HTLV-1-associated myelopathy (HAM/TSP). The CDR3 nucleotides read TGCGCCAGCAGCCACGACGGATCCGGAAACACCATATATTTT. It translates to CASSHDGSGNTIYF.